One sample yielded the 5 T cell receptor beta chains listed below, sequenced in a study of blood T cells in healthy people across ages. Together with a sample-barcoded 5' primer, a J-beta primer mix was included in a second PCR lasting 7 to 11 cycles. TCRdb processed the 5' RACE reads anew with MiXCR; each CDR3 protein has one entry. The repertoire holds fewer than 2,000,000 distinct CDR3 sequences, roughly two fifths seen once, with 23% in the top ten. Sequencing was carried out using blood. These receptors originate from a human donor in good health.

This clonotype occurred a few times. The CDR3: CASSFRQASNQPQHF. The CDR3 coding sequence is TGTGCCAGCAGTTTTCGACAGGCTAGCAATCAGCCCCAGCATTTT. The chain employs TRBV6-2 or TRBV6-3 and TRBJ1-5, with D possibly being TRBD1 (6 bases). V shed 4 bases and J shed 0 bases, with 10 bases lying between them. The CDR3 sequence is 15 residues long. CDR1 is MNHEY, CDR2 SVGEGT, per germline.

The table lists this clonotype with a few counts. The chain uses TRBV27 and TRBJ2-1; no clear D gene. Germline V gives CDR1 MNHEY, CDR2 SMNVEV (reference sequence). Trimming took 3 bases from V and 2 from J, leaving 8 bases between them. There are 14 residues in the CDR3. In DNA, the CDR3 is TGTGCCAGCAGTTTGGCAGAAACCTACAATGAGCAGTTCTTC. The encoded protein is CASSLAETYNEQFF.

The chain recombines TRBV4-3 with TRBJ2-1; 10 nucleotides agree with TRBD1. CDR1 is LGHNA, CDR2 YSLEER, per germline. The CDR3 runs 17 residues. V trimming: 3 bases; J trimming: 7 bases; junction bases outside the gene matches: 12. The CDR3 sequence: CASSHRTGQGKTNEQFF. The CDR3 DNA is TGCGCCAGCAGCCATCGCACGGGACAGGGGAAGACAAATGAGCAGTTCTTC.

This clonotype appeared a few times. The chain combines TRBV29-1 with TRBJ2-3; 8 bases line up with TRBD2. The germline V gene encodes CDR1 SQVTM and CDR2 ANQGSEA. V lost 6 bases and J lost 4; bases outside the gene matches: 9. The CDR3 totals 14 residues. The DNA for the CDR3 is TGCAGCGTCAGCGGGGGTCAACGGGCAGATACGCAGTATTTT. It encodes CSVSGGQRADTQYF.

There are many counts of this clonotype. The chain couples TRBV29-1 to TRBJ1-1; D possibly corresponds to TRBD1 (5 bases). This CDR3 comprises 13 residues. In germline, CDR1 is SQVTM, CDR2 ANQGSEA. V shed 3 bases and J shed 5 bases, with 13 bases lying between them. CDR3 protein: CSVDRGLGTEAFF. Written as DNA, the CDR3 is TGCAGCGTTGATCGGGGGTTGGGGACTGAAGCTTTCTTT.